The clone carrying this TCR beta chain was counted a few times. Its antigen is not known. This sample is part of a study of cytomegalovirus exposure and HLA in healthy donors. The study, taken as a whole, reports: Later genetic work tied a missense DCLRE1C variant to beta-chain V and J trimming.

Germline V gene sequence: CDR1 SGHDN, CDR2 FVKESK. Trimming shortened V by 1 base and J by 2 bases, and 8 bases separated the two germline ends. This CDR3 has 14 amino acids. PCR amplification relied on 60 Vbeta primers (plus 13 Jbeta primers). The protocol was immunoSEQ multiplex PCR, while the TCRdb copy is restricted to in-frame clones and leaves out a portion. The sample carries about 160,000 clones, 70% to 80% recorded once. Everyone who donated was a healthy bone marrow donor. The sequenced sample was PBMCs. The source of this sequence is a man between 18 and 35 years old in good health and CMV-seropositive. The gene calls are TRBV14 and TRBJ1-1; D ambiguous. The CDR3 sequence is CASSQGRGNTEAFF. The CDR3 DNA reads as TGTGCCAGCAGCCAAGGTCGAGGAAACACTGAAGCTTTCTTT.